The T cell receptor beta chain under discussion was sequenced for a study of blood T cells in healthy people across ages. The CDR3 has 14 residues. PCR was performed a second time for about 6 to 12 cycles using a sample-barcoded 5' primer and a J-beta primer mix. TCRdb ran MiXCR on the 5' RACE reads and lists one entry per CDR3 protein. Here the sample spans 650,000 to 800,000 distinct CDR3 sequences, around 42% being singletons. The origin of this receptor is a man aged 55 to 70 in good health. The V and J genes are TRBV12-2 and TRBJ2-7; the table's TRBD1 call for D was not verified on the DNA. TRBV12-2 constitutes a pseudogene. Sequencing input: blood. As DNA, the CDR3 is TGTGCAAGTCGCAACCGGACAGGGGTCTACGAGCAGTACTTC. Amino acids: CASRNRTGVYEQYF.